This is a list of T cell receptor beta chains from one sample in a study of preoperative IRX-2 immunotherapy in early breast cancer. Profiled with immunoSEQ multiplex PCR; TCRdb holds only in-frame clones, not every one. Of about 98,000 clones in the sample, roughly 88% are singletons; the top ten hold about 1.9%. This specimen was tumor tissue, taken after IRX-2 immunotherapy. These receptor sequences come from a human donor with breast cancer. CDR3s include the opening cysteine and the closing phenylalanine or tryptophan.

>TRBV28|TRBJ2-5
CASSPGGRGETQYF
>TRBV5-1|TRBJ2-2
CASSLENGIGELFF
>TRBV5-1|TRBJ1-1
CASSFQQARAEAFF
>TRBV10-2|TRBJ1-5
CASSPGQGRGQPQHF
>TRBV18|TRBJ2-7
CASSPRDRDQQYF
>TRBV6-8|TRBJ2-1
CASSYSGGRNEQFF
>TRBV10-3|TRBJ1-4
CAISEGGTDNEKLFF
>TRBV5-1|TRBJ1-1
CASSLDTGYNTEAFF
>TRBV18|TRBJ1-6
CASSPSTGGNSPLHF
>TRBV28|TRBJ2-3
CASSLQRILLRDVGADTQYF
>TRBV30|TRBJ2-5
CAWSVGGRETQYF
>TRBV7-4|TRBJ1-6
CASSADLESPLHF
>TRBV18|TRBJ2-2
CASSGAGADTGELFF
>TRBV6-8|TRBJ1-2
CAISSGQGTYGYTF
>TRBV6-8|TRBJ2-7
CASSTQQRQGAYF
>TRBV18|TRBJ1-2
CASSPEGGYGYTF
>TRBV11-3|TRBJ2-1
CASSLDSTGVKQFF
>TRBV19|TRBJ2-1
CASSDKRGAYYNEQFF
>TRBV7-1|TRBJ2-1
CASSLLAGAAEQFF
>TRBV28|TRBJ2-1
CASSLSAGGSQQFF
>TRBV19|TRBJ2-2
CASRKESGGGWSSTGELFF
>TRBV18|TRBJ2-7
CASLYTGGASYEQYF
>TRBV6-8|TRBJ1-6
CASSYTGQGSSYNSPLHF
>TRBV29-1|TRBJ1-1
CSVGGRGRSDVYTEAFF
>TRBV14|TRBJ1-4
CASRRTGFNEKLFF
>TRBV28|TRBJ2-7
CASHPGGGSSYEQYF
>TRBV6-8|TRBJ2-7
CASSSQRVGSYEQYF
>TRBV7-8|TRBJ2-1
CASSPGLFNEQFF
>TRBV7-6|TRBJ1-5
CASSLTQEGQPQHF
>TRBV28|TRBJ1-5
CAAGAGNSNQPQHF
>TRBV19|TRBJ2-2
CASSIPGRDTGELFF
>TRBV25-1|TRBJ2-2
CASSEPPGELFF
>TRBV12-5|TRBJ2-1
CASSEYNEQFF
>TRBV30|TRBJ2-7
CAWAPSGGSYEQYF
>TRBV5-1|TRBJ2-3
CASSLGGLSGTDTQYF